One sample yielded the 27 T cell receptor beta chains listed below, sequenced in a study of T cell repertoires in cytomegalovirus infection. These receptors have no identified antigens. TCRdb re-called the reads through MiXCR, storing one row per CDR3 protein. The sample records roughly 990,000 distinct CDR3 sequences, around 32% being singletons. The sequencing here drew on cultured CD8+ T cells from PBMCs, taken from culture after CMV antigen stimulation. These receptors all come from a human donor in good health (CMV status not recorded). Some clones in this sample may be carry-over from other donors' samples.

The rearrangement uses TRBV19 and TRBJ2-7; 7 bases are a match to TRBD1. The germline CDR1 and CDR2 sequences are LNHDA and SQIVND (reference sequence). V shed 3 bases, J shed 6 bases, and the junction held 11 bases outside the gene matches. CDR3 length equals 15 residues. DNA for the CDR3: TGTGCCAGTAGTATCCCGGACAGGCTTCCCTGCGAGCAGTACGTC. This sequence encodes CASSIPDRLPCEQYV.

Points on this clonotype: One base away lies a much larger clone, so this may be a sequencing read error. The chain links TRBV7-2 to TRBJ2-7; 10 bases are a match to TRBD2. There are 17 residues in the CDR3. Germline V gives CDR1 SGHTA, CDR2 FQGNSA. CDR3: CATSLAVGLAAAYEQYF. The DNA of the CDR3 is TGTGCCACCAGCTTAGCCGTTGGACTAGCGGCCGCCTACGAGCAGTACTTC.

The chain has TRBV29-1 and TRBJ1-1, with TRBD1 as a possible D gene (6 bases). Germline V lookup: CDR1 SQVTM, CDR2 ANQGSEA. Trimming shortened V by 0 bases and J by 5 bases, and 13 bases separated the two germline ends. The CDR3 totals 14 residues. Written as DNA, the CDR3 is TGCAGCGTTGAAGATTTGGGGGCAGGGACTGAAGCTTTCTTT. It encodes CSVEDLGAGTEAFF.

This clonotype was found a few times. This chain connects TRBV2 to TRBJ2-3; 11 bases fit TRBD2. The CDR3 is 16 amino acids. The trim removed 6 bases at V and 6 bases at J, leaving 11 bases unmatched. The V gene's germline CDR1 is SNHLY and CDR2 FYNNEI. CDR3 DNA sequence: TGTGCCAGCAGGGGAAGTGGGACTAGCGGAAGCGATACGCAGTATTTT. It is translated as CASRGSGTSGSDTQYF.

The V and J genes are TRBV9 and TRBJ2-3, with D unresolved. V was cut by 0 bases and J by 5 bases, with 7 bases left in between. The germline V gene encodes CDR1 SGDLS and CDR2 YYNGEE. This CDR3 comprises 13 residues. CDR3 region: CASSVGGKDTQYF. As DNA, the CDR3 is TGTGCCAGCAGCGTAGGTGGGAAAGATACGCAGTATTTT.

This clonotype was seen only a few times. The J gene is TRBJ1-1, the V gene TRBV6-2 or TRBV6-3, with D uncertain. Germline V lookup: CDR1 MNHEY, CDR2 SVGEGT. Trimming left V 1 base short and J 0 bases short, with 6 bases between. The CDR3 loop spans 14 amino acids. The CDR3 loop reads CASSYFIVNTEAFF. CDR3 in DNA: TGTGCCAGCAGTTACTTTATTGTGAACACTGAAGCTTTCTTT.

This clonotype has just a few counts. V usage is TRBV10-3 and J usage is TRBJ2-1; D not certain. From germline, CDR1 is ENHRY and CDR2 SYGVKD. Trimming removed 3 bases at V and 6 bases at J, with 15 bases between. The CDR3 is 15 amino acids. The CDR3 reads CAISEVRGDGNEQFF. The CDR3 region has the DNA TGTGCCATCAGTGAAGTAAGAGGCGACGGCAATGAGCAGTTCTTC.

Comments on this clonotype: This may be a read error: a much more frequent sequence differs by one nucleotide. V and J are TRBV7-8 and TRBJ1-1; D is unclear. V was shortened by 0 bases and J by 1 base, with 9 bases between the two germline ends. This CDR3 is 15 amino acids long. Germline CDR1 reads SGHVS; CDR2 reads FQNEAQ. The CDR3 DNA follows: TGTGCCAGCAGCTTAGCGCTGGGGAGGAACACTGAAGCTTTCTTT. Encoded protein: CASSLALGRNTEAFF. The full variable domain, rest sourced from reference TRBV7-8 and TRBJ1-1, is GAGVSQSPRYKVAKRGQDVALRCDPISGHVSLFWYQQALGQGPEFLTYFQNEAQLDKSGLPSDRFFAERPEGSVSTLKIQRTQQEDSAVYLCASSLALGRNTEAFFGQGTRLTVV.

The gene calls are TRBV27 and TRBJ1-1; 7 positions agree with TRBD1. The CDR3 is made up of 14 amino acids. Trimming cost V 4 bases and J 4 bases; bases outside gene matches: 6. Germline values: CDR1 MNHEY, CDR2 SMNVEV (reference sequence). The CDR3, as DNA: TGTGCCAGCAGTTCCCAGGGGGGGACCACTGAAGCTTTCTTT. It is translated as CASSSQGGTTEAFF.

This clonotype was detected only a few times. CDR3 in DNA: TGTGCCAGCCTAGGGAGTTTCGGCATGAACACTGAAGCTTTCTTT. Translation: CASLGSFGMNTEAFF. V usage is TRBV6-6 and J usage is TRBJ1-1; D is undetermined. Germline lookup yields CDR1 MNHNY and CDR2 SVGAGI (reference sequence). The CDR3 extends over 15 amino acids. V dropped 8 bases and J dropped 0 bases, with 16 bases sitting between them.

This chain joins TRBV10-3 and TRBJ2-3; 8 bases match TRBD2. The CDR3 loop spans 19 amino acids. V lost 0 bases, J lost 2 bases, and 13 bases stayed unmatched. Germline CDR1 ENHRY, CDR2 SYGVKD. CDR3 coding DNA: TGTGCCATCAGTGAGTCGATGGCGGGACTAGGTGCATCCACAGATACGCAGTATTTT. Amino acids: CAISESMAGLGASTDTQYF.

The sample holds many counts of this clonotype. This chain joins TRBV7-2 and TRBJ2-1; no reliable D call. Trimming removed 5 bases from V and 2 bases from J, with 10 bases in between. The CDR3 length is 14 residues. CDR1 and CDR2 from the germline V gene are SGHTA and FQGNSA. CDR3 nucleotides: TGTGCCAGCAGCCTTACCGACACCTACAATGAGCAGTTCTTC. This encodes CASSLTDTYNEQFF.

Regarding this clonotype: A much larger clone differs from this one at a single base, so this may be a read error. J is TRBJ2-2 and V is TRBV7-2, with a tentative D call TRBD1 (7 bases). CDR3 length equals 14 residues. Trimming took off 4 bases at V and 4 bases at J, with 10 bases between the two ends. Germline CDR1 and CDR2: SGHTA and FQGNSA. Written as DNA, the CDR3 is TGTGCCAGCAGCTCAGGGGGGAGCACCGGGGAGCTGTTTTTT. Amino acids: CASSSGGSTGELFF. Based on the CDR3 plus reference TRBV7-2 and TRBJ2-2, the full variable domain is GAGVSQSPSNKVTEKGKDVELRCDPISGHTALYWYRQSLGQGLEFLIYFQGNSAPDKSGLPSDRFSAERTGGSVSTLTIQRTQQEDSAVYLCASSSGGSTGELFFGEGSRLTVL.

J is TRBJ2-7 and V is TRBV4-3; a possible D gene is TRBD2 (7 bases). This CDR3 contains 15 residues. Between the trimmed V and J ends, which lost 1 base and 6 bases, there was a span of 16 bases. Germline assignment: CDR1 LGHNA and CDR2 YSLEER. CDR3 DNA: TGCGCCAGCAGCCAAGGGCTTACGGGGGGCAGCGAGCAGTACGTC. Amino acids: CASSQGLTGGSEQYV.

This clonotype was seen ten or more times. The chain is built from TRBV7-6 and TRBJ1-2, with a weak D call TRBD1 (5 bases). The CDR3 loop spans 12 amino acids. The V and J ends lost 1 base and 8 bases respectively, with 8 bases between them. Germline V gives CDR1 SGHVS, CDR2 FNYEAQ. The CDR3 DNA sequence: TGTGCCAGCAGCTTAGGAGGGGAAGGCTACACCTTC. This sequence encodes CASSLGGEGYTF.

This clonotype has a handful of counts. The chain combines TRBV12-3 or TRBV12-4 with TRBJ2-7; no firm D call. The CDR3 covers 11 residues. V lost 5 bases to trimming and J lost 8 bases, with 10 bases between them. CDR3 sequence reads: CASSPGPQQYF. CDR3 DNA sequence: TGTGCCAGCAGTCCCGGTCCTCAGCAGTACTTC.

This clonotype has more than one count but fewer than ten. The chain uses TRBV7-2 and TRBJ1-5, with 7 bases fitting TRBD1. J gave up 6 bases and V 4 bases, and 3 bases lay outside the gene matches. The CDR3 has 13 amino acids. Per germline, CDR1 SGHTA and CDR2 FQGNSA. The CDR3 here is CASSWEGAQPQHF. The CDR3 DNA is TGTGCCAGCAGCTGGGAGGGGGCTCAGCCCCAGCATTTT.

This clonotype was found a few times. The chain combines TRBV2 with TRBJ2-2; 8 bases are a match to TRBD2. The V gene's germline CDR1 is SNHLY and CDR2 FYNNEI. This CDR3 comprises 17 residues. V shed 5 bases and J 4 bases; nucleotides not matched to a gene: 12. The CDR3 nucleotides are TGTGCCAGCAGTACCACCTTAGCGGGGTCGGGCACCGGGGAGCTGTTTTTT. Protein product: CASSTTLAGSGTGELFF. Full variable domain (missing parts from reference TRBV2 and TRBJ2-2): EPEVTQTPSHQVTQMGQEVILRCVPISNHLYFYWYRQILGQKVEFLVSFYNNEISEKSEIFDDQFSVERPDGSNFTLKIRSTKLEDSAMYFCASSTTLAGSGTGELFFGEGSRLTVL.

This clonotype came up a few times. CDR3 sequence reads: CASSQEKAGLYGYTF. DNA of the CDR3: TGCGCCAGCAGCCAAGAGAAAGCTGGGCTCTATGGCTACACCTTC. The rearrangement uses TRBV4-1 and TRBJ1-2; D unclear. The germline V gene encodes CDR1 MGHRA and CDR2 YSYEKL. This CDR3 contains 15 residues. Trimming left V 0 bases short and J 4 bases short, with 12 bases between.

The chain is built from TRBV19 and TRBJ1-6, with 10 bases that match TRBD1. This CDR3 contains 19 residues. Looked up from germline, CDR1 is LNHDA and CDR2 is SQIVND (reference sequence). V gave up 5 bases and J gave up 0 bases; unmatched junction bases: 10. The CDR3 reads CASSPRDRGLSSYNSPLHF. The CDR3, as DNA: TGTGCCAGTAGTCCCCGGGACAGGGGCTTAAGCTCCTATAATTCACCCCTCCACTTT.

The chain joins TRBV7-4 to TRBJ1-1; possibly TRBD1 for D (6 bases). CDR3 length: 13 amino acids. Germline V gene sequence: CDR1 SGHVT, CDR2 SQSDAQ. CDR3 nucleotide sequence: TGTGTAATGGGTGGGGGCGCAGGCCCTGAAGCTTTCTTT. Encoded protein: CVMGGGAGPEAFF.

This sequence joins TRBV2 and TRBJ2-2; D may be TRBD2 (5 bases). Trimming stripped 5 bases from V and 3 bases from J, with 25 bases between. The CDR3 consists of 19 residues. CDR1 is SNHLY, CDR2 FYNNEI, per germline. In DNA, the CDR3 is TGTGCCAGCAGTTATTCCCAAACAAGGGAGTTCCAGGACACCGGGGAGCTGTTTTTT. It is translated as CASSYSQTREFQDTGELFF.

This clonotype has just a few counts. The J gene is TRBJ2-1, the V gene TRBV27; TRBD1 agrees at 10 bases. Looked up from germline, CDR1 is MNHEY and CDR2 is SMNVEV (reference sequence). The CDR3 covers 15 residues. J lost 4 bases, V lost 7 bases, and 7 bases had no gene match. The CDR3 nucleotides read TGTGCCAGCACCTGGGGGACAGGGGTTTACAATGAGCAGTTCTTC. Its translation: CASTWGTGVYNEQFF.

In the case of this clonotype: No conserved phenylalanine or tryptophan is present at the end of the CDR3, so a read error is the likely explanation. In DNA, the CDR3 is TGTGCCAGCAGTGCCGGGACAGGGCCGGGAAATGAGCAGTTCATC. Protein: CASSAGTGPGNEQFI. The rearrangement uses TRBV28 and TRBJ2-1; 9 bases fit TRBD1. From germline, CDR1 is MDHEN and CDR2 SYDVKM. There are 15 residues in the CDR3. V lost 5 bases, J lost 7 bases, and 9 bases stayed unmatched.

The V call is TRBV6-2 or TRBV6-3, the J call TRBJ1-1; D gene unclear. This CDR3 is 14 amino acids long. The V end was cut by 2 bases, the J end by 3 bases, with 10 bases between. In germline, CDR1 is MNHEY, CDR2 SVGEGT. This CDR3 reads CASSYKASYTEAFF. CDR3 bases: TGTGCCAGCAGTTACAAGGCTTCTTACACTGAAGCTTTCTTT.

This clonotype is a singleton in its sample. Germline is not matched at one junction end, which may reflect a read error. This sequence joins TRBV14 and TRBJ1-4; D is undetermined. CDR1 and CDR2 (germline): SGHDN, FVKESK. The CDR3 spans 17 residues. For the CDR3, the DNA is TGTGCCAGCAACCAAGAGATGTACCTCCCAGGCAATGAAAAACTGTTTTTT. Protein product: CASNQEMYLPGNEKLFF.

Worth noting for this clonotype: An end of the junction differs from the germline gene, which may be a read error. The V gene is TRBV7-3, the J gene TRBJ1-4, with TRBD1 matching over 7 bases. Germline V gives CDR1 SGHTA, CDR2 FQGTGA. There are 15 residues in the CDR3. CDR3 amino acids: CTSGQGGQRNEKLFF. CDR3 nucleotides: TGTACCAGCGGTCAGGGGGGGCAAAGGAATGAAAAACTGTTTTTT.